The rows below give T cell receptor beta chains drawn from one sample of a study of HIV-infected patients and healthy controls. TCRdb recomputed calls from the 5' RACE reads with MiXCR, one row per CDR3 protein. Among roughly 9,700 distinct CDR3 sequences listed, 7.5% to 9% were seen once. The sequenced material came from blood. All receptors come from an adult in good health. Both conserved end residues are part of each CDR3. The order of the fields is J gene, D gene, clone size, V gene, CDR3 DNA, CDR3 protein. A D gene is named only where the DNA matches it firmly. The listing skips clone size in some rows; elsewhere it reads once, few, many or a size class.

j_gene: TRBJ2-7; d_gene: TRBD2; abundance: medium-sized; v_gene: TRBV3-1; CDR3nt: TGTGCCAGCAGCCAAGCCTGGGGGTTTAGCGGGGAGAGGTCCTACGAGCAGTACTTC; CDR3aa: CASSQAWGFSGERSYEQYF
j_gene: TRBJ2-3; d_gene: -; abundance: few; v_gene: TRBV5-5; CDR3nt: TGTGCCAGCAGCTTGGACGCACGGGGCCACGGTCGCACAGATACGCAGTATTTT; CDR3aa: CASSLDARGHGRTDTQYF
j_gene: TRBJ2-3; d_gene: -; abundance: medium-sized; v_gene: TRBV7-2; CDR3nt: TGTGCCAGCAGCTTCCTTGTAGATACGCAGTATTTT; CDR3aa: CASSFLVDTQYF
j_gene: TRBJ1-5; d_gene: TRBD1; abundance: many; v_gene: TRBV2; CDR3nt: TGTGCCAGCAGTGAGACAGGGCTCCGGAATCAGCCCCAGCATTTT; CDR3aa: CASSETGLRNQPQHF
j_gene: TRBJ1-1; d_gene: -; abundance: many; v_gene: TRBV9; CDR3nt: TGTGCCAGCAGCCCAAGACAGGTGATGAACACTGAAGCTTTCTTT; CDR3aa: CASSPRQVMNTEAFF
j_gene: TRBJ1-3; d_gene: -; abundance: few; v_gene: TRBV5-1; CDR3nt: TGCGCCAGCAGCTCCACAGGAAACACCATATATTTT; CDR3aa: CASSSTGNTIYF
j_gene: TRBJ1-6; d_gene: -; abundance: -; v_gene: TRBV3-1; CDR3nt: TGTGCCAGCAGCCAAGATCAGATTAGGGAGAAGGCCCTCCACTTT; CDR3aa: CASSQDQIREKALHF
j_gene: TRBJ2-5; d_gene: TRBD1; abundance: medium-sized; v_gene: TRBV5-1; CDR3nt: TGCGCCAGCAGCGCGGGTTCCAGGACAGGGAGAGAGACCCAGTACTTC; CDR3aa: CASSAGSRTGRETQYF
j_gene: TRBJ2-5; d_gene: TRBD1; abundance: many; v_gene: TRBV20-1; CDR3nt: TGCAGTGCCACACCGGGACAGGGGGCCAAGGAGACCCAGTACTTC; CDR3aa: CSATPGQGAKETQYF
j_gene: TRBJ2-5; d_gene: TRBD2; abundance: many; v_gene: TRBV12-3/TRBV12-4; CDR3nt: TGTGCCAGCAGCCTAGCGGGGGGTCCAGAGACCCAGTACTTC; CDR3aa: CASSLAGGPETQYF
j_gene: TRBJ2-1; d_gene: TRBD2; abundance: many; v_gene: TRBV20-1; CDR3nt: TGCAGTGTAGAGCGGGGGTCTGGATCCTACAATGAGCAGTTCTTC; CDR3aa: CSVERGSGSYNEQFF
j_gene: TRBJ2-5; d_gene: -; abundance: many; v_gene: TRBV4-2; CDR3nt: TGTGCCAGCAGCCAGCAATTAGGGGAGCAAGAGACCCAGTACTTC; CDR3aa: CASSQQLGEQETQYF
j_gene: TRBJ2-1; d_gene: TRBD2; abundance: -; v_gene: TRBV20-1; CDR3nt: TGCAGTGCTAGAGAGCTAGCGGGGGTAGAGCAGTTCTTC; CDR3aa: CSARELAGVEQFF
j_gene: TRBJ1-1; d_gene: TRBD1; abundance: medium-sized; v_gene: TRBV5-1; CDR3nt: TGCGCCAGCAGCTTCGGACAGGGGGTAGACCACACTGAAGCTTTCTTT; CDR3aa: CASSFGQGVDHTEAFF
j_gene: TRBJ2-1; d_gene: -; abundance: medium-sized; v_gene: TRBV9; CDR3nt: TGTGCCAGCAGCGTTTCCGGCTCCTACAATGAGCAGTTCTTC; CDR3aa: CASSVSGSYNEQFF
j_gene: TRBJ2-1; d_gene: TRBD2; abundance: -; v_gene: TRBV10-3; CDR3nt: TGTGCCATCAGCAGTCAAGCGGGGGCCCGCTTAAATGAGCAGTTCTTC; CDR3aa: CAISSQAGARLNEQFF
j_gene: TRBJ1-1; d_gene: -; abundance: many; v_gene: TRBV29-1; CDR3nt: TGCAGCGGACTTAGCGGTATGAACACTGAAGCTTTCTTT; CDR3aa: CSGLSGMNTEAFF
j_gene: TRBJ2-7; d_gene: -; abundance: many; v_gene: TRBV11-2; CDR3nt: TGTGCCAGCAGCTTAGACCGGGTTCTCCGATACTTC; CDR3aa: CASSLDRVLRYF
j_gene: TRBJ1-2; d_gene: -; abundance: few; v_gene: TRBV27; CDR3nt: TGTGCCAGCAGTTTATCGGGACCGAACTCTGGCTACACCTTC; CDR3aa: CASSLSGPNSGYTF
j_gene: TRBJ2-7; d_gene: TRBD1; abundance: few; v_gene: TRBV12-3/TRBV12-4; CDR3nt: TGTGCCAGCAGTCCGGGACAGGGGCGTTTCAACGAGCAGTACTTC; CDR3aa: CASSPGQGRFNEQYF
j_gene: TRBJ1-6; d_gene: -; abundance: medium-sized; v_gene: TRBV27; CDR3nt: TGTGCCAGCCAGAGTGGAGCTAATTCACCCCTCCACTTT; CDR3aa: CASQSGANSPLHF
j_gene: TRBJ2-7; d_gene: -; abundance: -; v_gene: TRBV2; CDR3nt: TGTGCCAGCAGTTATAGGTCCCCCTACGAGCAGTACTTC; CDR3aa: CASSYRSPYEQYF
j_gene: TRBJ2-3; d_gene: TRBD2; abundance: few; v_gene: TRBV20-1; CDR3nt: TGCAGTGCTGCAAGACTAGCGGTGGTACAGGATACGCAGTATTTT; CDR3aa: CSAARLAVVQDTQYF
j_gene: TRBJ1-1; d_gene: TRBD1; abundance: medium-sized; v_gene: TRBV5-1; CDR3nt: TGCGCCAGCAGCGACCCGGGACAGGGAAAAACTGAAGCTTTCTTT; CDR3aa: CASSDPGQGKTEAFF
j_gene: TRBJ2-3; d_gene: -; abundance: many; v_gene: TRBV5-1; CDR3nt: TGCGCCAGCAGCTTGCTAGACACGCTTCTTCCGTATACGCAGTATTTT; CDR3aa: CASSLLDTLLPYTQYF
j_gene: TRBJ1-6; d_gene: -; abundance: -; v_gene: TRBV20-1; CDR3nt: TGCAGTGCTAGAGATGTTCGAGGACCTCCCCTCCACTTT; CDR3aa: CSARDVRGPPLHF
j_gene: TRBJ2-1; d_gene: -; abundance: many; v_gene: TRBV11-2; CDR3nt: TGTGCCAGCAGCTTAGTCTGGGGAGAGAGCTCCTACAATGAGCAGTTCTTC; CDR3aa: CASSLVWGESSYNEQFF
j_gene: TRBJ2-7; d_gene: -; abundance: medium-sized; v_gene: TRBV12-3/TRBV12-4; CDR3nt: TGTGCCAGCAGTCCCCGGGGTTCCGACTACGAGCAGTACTTC; CDR3aa: CASSPRGSDYEQYF
j_gene: TRBJ1-1; d_gene: -; abundance: few; v_gene: TRBV20-1; CDR3nt: TGCAGTGCTAGTGTAGCCCCCGGGAACACTGAAGCTTTCTTT; CDR3aa: CSASVAPGNTEAFF
j_gene: TRBJ1-2; d_gene: -; abundance: medium-sized; v_gene: TRBV14; CDR3nt: TGTGCCAGCAGCCAAGTTTGGCAGGACTATGGCTACACCTTC; CDR3aa: CASSQVWQDYGYTF
j_gene: TRBJ2-1; d_gene: -; abundance: few; v_gene: TRBV21-1; CDR3nt: TGTGCCAGCAGCAAAGTAGAGGGTACCTACAATGAGCAGTTCTTC; CDR3aa: CASSKVEGTYNEQFF
j_gene: TRBJ1-2; d_gene: -; abundance: medium-sized; v_gene: TRBV29-1; CDR3nt: TGCAGCGTTGATAATGGCTACACCTTC; CDR3aa: CSVDNGYTF
j_gene: TRBJ2-2; d_gene: -; abundance: medium-sized; v_gene: TRBV5-1; CDR3nt: TGCGCCAGCAGCTGGACGGTGGACACCGGGGAGCTGTTTTTT; CDR3aa: CASSWTVDTGELFF
j_gene: TRBJ1-1; d_gene: -; abundance: medium-sized; v_gene: TRBV6-5; CDR3nt: TGTGCCAGCAGTTACGAGGACACCTACACTGAAGCTTTCTTT; CDR3aa: CASSYEDTYTEAFF
j_gene: TRBJ1-4; d_gene: -; abundance: many; v_gene: TRBV12-3/TRBV12-4; CDR3nt: TGTGCCAGCAGTTTTTCCCTTGGGAAGGACAATGAAAAACTGTTTTTT; CDR3aa: CASSFSLGKDNEKLFF
j_gene: TRBJ1-1; d_gene: TRBD1; abundance: many; v_gene: TRBV12-5; CDR3nt: TGTGCTAGTGCCATAGGACAGGCGAACACTGAAGCTTTCTTT; CDR3aa: CASAIGQANTEAFF
j_gene: TRBJ1-2; d_gene: TRBD1; abundance: many; v_gene: TRBV2; CDR3nt: TGTGCCAGCAGTGAACACGCCTATAGTGGAGGGGGCCCTAACTATGGCTACACCTTC; CDR3aa: CASSEHAYSGGGPNYGYTF
j_gene: TRBJ1-3; d_gene: -; abundance: medium-sized; v_gene: TRBV10-3; CDR3nt: TGTGCCATCAGCTTGGGACCGATGAACTCTGGAAACACCATATATTTT; CDR3aa: CAISLGPMNSGNTIYF
j_gene: TRBJ2-5; d_gene: TRBD1; abundance: medium-sized; v_gene: TRBV29-1; CDR3nt: TGCAGCGTTGCGGGGACAGGGGGGGGTCGAGAGACCCAGTACTTC; CDR3aa: CSVAGTGGGRETQYF
j_gene: TRBJ1-5; d_gene: -; abundance: medium-sized; v_gene: TRBV10-1; CDR3nt: TGCGCCAGCAGTGAGTCTTACGGGGCAGAAGGCTATAGCAATCAGCCCCAGCATTTT; CDR3aa: CASSESYGAEGYSNQPQHF
j_gene: TRBJ2-5; d_gene: -; abundance: many; v_gene: TRBV29-1; CDR3nt: TGCAGCGTGCCTACCCAGGTCATGGGAGAGACCCAGTACTTC; CDR3aa: CSVPTQVMGETQYF
j_gene: TRBJ2-7; d_gene: -; abundance: -; v_gene: TRBV19; CDR3nt: TGTGCCAGTAGTATCTCCGCAGGGTCCTACGAGCAGTACTTC; CDR3aa: CASSISAGSYEQYF
j_gene: TRBJ1-1; d_gene: -; abundance: many; v_gene: TRBV7-6; CDR3nt: TGTGCCAGCAGCCTTTCGACACTGAACACTGAAGCTTTCTTT; CDR3aa: CASSLSTLNTEAFF
j_gene: TRBJ2-3; d_gene: -; abundance: many; v_gene: TRBV7-6; CDR3nt: TGTGCCAGCAGCTCACAGGCCCTTAGCACAGATACGCAGTATTTT; CDR3aa: CASSSQALSTDTQYF
j_gene: TRBJ2-3; d_gene: TRBD2; abundance: -; v_gene: TRBV29-1; CDR3nt: TGCAGCGTTGTTTCGGCGGGGGGGAGCACAGATACGCAGTATTTT; CDR3aa: CSVVSAGGSTDTQYF
j_gene: TRBJ2-3; d_gene: -; abundance: -; v_gene: TRBV19; CDR3nt: TGTGCCAGTTCCCTTGGGGGTCCAGATACGCAGTATTTT; CDR3aa: CASSLGGPDTQYF
j_gene: TRBJ2-7; d_gene: -; abundance: few; v_gene: TRBV27; CDR3nt: TGTGCCAGCAGTTTACGGGACACCTCCTACGAGCAGTACTTC; CDR3aa: CASSLRDTSYEQYF
j_gene: TRBJ2-2; d_gene: TRBD1; abundance: -; v_gene: TRBV20-1; CDR3nt: TGCAGTGCTGTGCAGGGGGCGAACACCGGGGAGCTGTTTTTT; CDR3aa: CSAVQGANTGELFF
j_gene: TRBJ1-1; d_gene: -; abundance: many; v_gene: TRBV11-2; CDR3nt: TGTGCCAGCAGCTTAACAGGCCGGGCGGACACTGAAGCTTTCTTT; CDR3aa: CASSLTGRADTEAFF
j_gene: TRBJ1-6; d_gene: -; abundance: -; v_gene: TRBV14; CDR3nt: TGTGCCAGCAGCCAAGACCCCCGGGCCGGGAGATCTGATTCACCCCTCCACTTT; CDR3aa: CASSQDPRAGRSDSPLHF
j_gene: TRBJ1-6; d_gene: -; abundance: many; v_gene: TRBV6-1; CDR3nt: TGTGCCAGCAGTACTACACCTATGGTTTCACCCCTCCACTTT; CDR3aa: CASSTTPMVSPLHF
j_gene: TRBJ1-1; d_gene: -; abundance: many; v_gene: TRBV6-6; CDR3nt: TGTGCCAGCACGGGTCAGGGGCAAACTGGGAACACTGAAGCTTTCTTT; CDR3aa: CASTGQGQTGNTEAFF
j_gene: TRBJ1-1; d_gene: -; abundance: medium-sized; v_gene: TRBV14; CDR3nt: TGTGCCAGCAGCCAAGACTCATGGGGGGGGTCGACTGAAGCTTTCTTT; CDR3aa: CASSQDSWGGSTEAFF
j_gene: TRBJ1-4; d_gene: TRBD1; abundance: -; v_gene: TRBV7-6; CDR3nt: TGTGCCAGCAGCCCCACAGGGGGGTATGAAAAACTGTTTTTT; CDR3aa: CASSPTGGYEKLFF
j_gene: TRBJ1-1; d_gene: -; abundance: -; v_gene: TRBV5-1; CDR3nt: TGCGCCAGCAGCTTGGCTGTTAGCACTGAAGCTTTCTTT; CDR3aa: CASSLAVSTEAFF